This T cell receptor beta chain was profiled in a study of blood T cell repertoires in COVID-19. Study information: Sites across the United States, Italy and Spain contributed samples from acute and convalescent COVID-19. From T cells, B-cell-depleted T cells, or PBMCs came the material, which was cDNA or gDNA.

In germline, CDR1 is SGHDT, CDR2 YYEEEE. The CDR3 contains 16 residues. Trimming cost V 4 bases and J 5 bases; bases outside gene matches: 7. In regard to this clone: Other DNA sequences in the same sample also yield this CDR3.

TCRdb keeps only in-frame clones here, not all; method: immunoSEQ multiplex PCR. The table shows some 260,000 clones, with roughly 77% occurring only once. The chain couples TRBV5-6 to TRBJ2-2; 11 bases map to TRBD2. Sequences were obtained from peripheral blood. The clonotype originates from a woman aged 80 or older with acute or convalescent COVID-19. The CDR3 loop reads CASSPRTSGLTGELFF. CDR3 coding DNA: TGTGCCAGCAGCCCAAGGACTAGCGGGTTAACCGGGGAGCTGTTTTTT.